This T cell receptor beta chain was identified in a study of cytomegalovirus exposure and HLA in healthy donors. Regarding the study as a whole: Sequencing probably produced one cluster of sequence variants that were highly shared.

Primers included in the PCR were 60 Vbeta and 13 Jbeta primers. Only in-frame clones appear in the TCRdb table, and some are missing; sequencing was by immunoSEQ multiplex PCR. The profile covers around 130,000 clones, with approximately 80% appearing a single time and around 1.6% taken by the ten largest. V was clipped by 7 bases and J by 5 bases; unmatched bases: 5. Germline V gene sequence: CDR1 SNHLY, CDR2 FYNNEI. This CDR3 has 13 amino acids. Details on this clone: The antigen remains undetermined.

The origin of this receptor is a woman aged 18-29 years in good health and CMV-seronegative. The sample comprised PBMCs. V gene TRBV2 combines with J gene TRBJ1-1, with TRBD1 identical over 9 bases. The CDR3 sequence: CASNGQGTTEAFF. DNA for the CDR3: TGTGCCAGCAATGGACAGGGGACGACTGAAGCTTTCTTT.